Presented here are 14 T cell receptor beta chains from one specimen sequenced in a study of early stage breast cancer tumors. This table comes from immunoSEQ multiplex PCR, and its TCRdb copy is limited to in-frame clones, with some not included. The data show 65,000 to 75,000 clones, with approximately 80% seen just once and approximately 4.5% held by the top ten. Sequencing was done on a sample of blood. These receptor sequences come from a person aged 35 to 50 with breast cancer.

CDR3: CASSLVTLREQFF. DNA of the CDR3: TGTGCCAGCAGCTTAGTGACCTTACGTGAGCAGTTCTTC. J is TRBJ2-1 and V is TRBV7-6; D not certain. Looked up from germline, CDR1 is SGHVS and CDR2 is FNYEAQ. Trimming left V 1 base short and J 9 bases short, with 10 bases between. The CDR3 spans 13 residues.

This clone appeared a few times. The chain carries TRBV28 and TRBJ1-2; no firm D call. V dropped 2 bases and J dropped 2 bases, with 6 bases sitting between them. This CDR3 is 13 amino acids long. The germline gives CDR1 MDHEN, CDR2 SYDVKM. The CDR3 sequence is CASSLQQNYGYTF. The CDR3 DNA sequence: TGTGCCAGCAGTTTACAGCAGAACTATGGCTACACCTTC.

V is TRBV7-3 and J is TRBJ2-1; 10 positions match TRBD2. V dropped 5 bases and J dropped 5; count of bases not matched to a gene: 6. CDR3 length equals 15 residues. The germline V gene has CDR1 SGHTA and CDR2 FQGTGA. The CDR3 loop is CASSRAGLANNEQFF. The CDR3 DNA reads TGTGCCAGCAGCCGAGCGGGACTAGCGAACAATGAGCAGTTCTTC.

The genes are TRBV19 and TRBJ2-1; 11 bases are shared with TRBD2. From germline, CDR1 is LNHDA and CDR2 SQIVND (reference sequence). The CDR3 extends over 15 amino acids. V shed 4 bases and J 6 bases; nucleotides not matched to a gene: 5. Written as DNA, the CDR3 is TGTGCCAGTAGTAAAGGGCTAGCGGGAGGCAATGAGCAGTTCTTC. Translation gives CASSKGLAGGNEQFF.

The chain links TRBV27 to TRBJ1-3; D is ambiguous. This CDR3 has 13 residues. Germline V gene data show CDR1 as MNHEY and CDR2 as SMNVEV (reference sequence). Trimming took 5 bases from V and 2 from J, leaving 7 bases between them. This chain's CDR3 is CASSLRPGNTIYF. The DNA of the CDR3 is TGTGCCAGCAGTCTCCGACCTGGAAACACCATATATTTT.

This chain uses TRBV18 with TRBJ1-3; 10 bases align to TRBD1. CDR3 length equals 16 residues. Germline assignment: CDR1 KGHSH and CDR2 LQKENI. V was clipped by 4 bases and J by 3 bases; unmatched bases: 6. The CDR3 nucleotides read TGTGCCAGCTCACAATCGACAGGGGGCAATGGAAACACCATATATTTT. This codes for CASSQSTGGNGNTIYF.

This sequence joins TRBV7-2 and TRBJ1-2; 7 bases match TRBD1. CDR1 and CDR2 from the germline V gene are SGHTA and FQGNSA. Trimming cost V 3 bases and J 4 bases; bases outside gene matches: 8. CDR3 size: 15 residues. In nucleotides, the CDR3 is TGTGCCAGCAGCTTTTTGTCAGGGGGAGGCTATGGCTACACCTTC. It specifies CASSFLSGGGYGYTF. The variable domain in full, completed from reference TRBV7-2 and TRBJ1-2, reads GAGVSQSPSNKVTEKGKDVELRCDPISGHTALYWYRQSLGQGLEFLIYFQGNSAPDKSGLPSDRFSAERTGGSVSTLTIQRTQQEDSAVYLCASSFLSGGGYGYTFGSGTRLTVV.

The rearrangement joins TRBV18 to TRBJ1-2; no definite D call. Germline V gene data show CDR1 as KGHSH and CDR2 as LQKENI. The CDR3 extends over 12 amino acids. Trimming left V 2 bases short and J 3 bases short, with 4 bases between. The CDR3, as DNA: TGTGCCAGCTCACCAGGCGACTATGGCTACACCTTC. It yields the protein CASSPGDYGYTF.

The chain is built from TRBV9 and TRBJ2-7; 11 nucleotides align to TRBD1. V shed 0 bases, J shed 6 bases, and the junction held 2 bases outside the gene matches. The CDR3 loop spans 14 amino acids. Germline V gene data show CDR1 as SGDLS and CDR2 as YYNGEE. The CDR3 DNA follows: TGTGCCAGCAGCGTAGTTGGGACAGGGGGCGAGCAGTACTTC. It codes for CASSVVGTGGEQYF.

CDR3 DNA sequence: TGTGCCAGCAGCCCGGGACTAGCCTTCTACGAGCAGTACTTC. Its translation: CASSPGLAFYEQYF. This chain joins TRBV5-6 and TRBJ2-7, with 9 bases matching TRBD2. Losses at the gene ends were 4 bases for V and 3 bases for J; bases not matched to a gene: 5. Germline V gives CDR1 SGHDT, CDR2 YYEEEE. This CDR3 region has 14 residues.

This chain uses TRBV29-1 with TRBJ1-1, with 7 bases lining up with TRBD1. The germline V gene has CDR1 SQVTM and CDR2 ANQGSEA. The CDR3 runs to 14 residues. With 2 bases clipped from V and 4 bases from J, the junction kept 7 bases outside the gene matches. The CDR3 region is CSVEPDRAATEAFF. The CDR3 bases are TGCAGCGTTGAACCCGACAGGGCGGCCACTGAAGCTTTCTTT.

The V gene is TRBV27, the J gene TRBJ2-5, with 11 bases matching TRBD2. With V trimmed by 7 bases and J by 5 bases, 6 bases remained unmatched. The CDR3 is made up of 14 amino acids. From germline, CDR1 is MNHEY and CDR2 SMNVEV (reference sequence). The CDR3 DNA is TGTGCCAGCAAACTAGCGGGAGAGGGGGAGACCCAGTACTTC. It yields the protein CASKLAGEGETQYF.

The rearrangement joins TRBV18 to TRBJ2-7; 8 bases map to TRBD2. Germline V gene data show CDR1 as KGHSH and CDR2 as LQKENI. V lost 5 bases to trimming and J lost 4 bases; unmatched junction nucleotides: 10. The CDR3 length is 15 residues. The CDR3 protein is CASSTSGGAQYEQYF. For the CDR3, the DNA is TGTGCCAGCTCAACCTCGGGGGGGGCTCAATACGAGCAGTACTTC.

This clone was detected only a few times. The chain couples TRBV5-4 to TRBJ2-1; the match to TRBD1 covers 8 bases. CDR3 size: 13 residues. In germline, CDR1 is SGHNT, CDR2 YYREEE (reference sequence). CDR3 region: CAVRDRINNEQFF. The CDR3 region has the DNA TGTGCAGTCCGGGACAGGATTAACAATGAGCAGTTCTTC.